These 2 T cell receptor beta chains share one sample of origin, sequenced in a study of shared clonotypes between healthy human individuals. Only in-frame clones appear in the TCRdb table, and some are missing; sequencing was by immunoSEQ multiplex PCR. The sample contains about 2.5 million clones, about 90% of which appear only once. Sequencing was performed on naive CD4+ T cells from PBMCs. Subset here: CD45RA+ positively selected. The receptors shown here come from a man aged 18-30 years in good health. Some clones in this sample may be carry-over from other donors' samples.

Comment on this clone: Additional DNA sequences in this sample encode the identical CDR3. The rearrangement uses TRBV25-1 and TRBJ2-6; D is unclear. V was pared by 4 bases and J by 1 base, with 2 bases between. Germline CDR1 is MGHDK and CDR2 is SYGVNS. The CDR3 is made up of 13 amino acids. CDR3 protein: CASSVSGANVLTF. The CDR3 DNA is TGTGCCAGCAGTGTTTCTGGGGCCAACGTCCTGACTTTC. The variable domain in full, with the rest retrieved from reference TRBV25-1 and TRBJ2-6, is EADIYQTPRYLVIGTGKKITLECSQTMGHDKMYWYQQDPGMELHLIHYSYGVNSTEKGDLSSESTVSRIRTEHFPLTLESARPSHTSQYLCASSVSGANVLTFGAGSRLTVL.

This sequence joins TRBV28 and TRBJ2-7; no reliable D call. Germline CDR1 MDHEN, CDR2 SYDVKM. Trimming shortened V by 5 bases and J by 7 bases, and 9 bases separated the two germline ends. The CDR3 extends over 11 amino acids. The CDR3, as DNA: TGTGCCAGCAGTACCCTCGGGGAGCAGTACTTC. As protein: CASSTLGEQYF. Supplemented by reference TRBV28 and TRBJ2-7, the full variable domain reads DVKVTQSSRYLVKRTGEKVFLECVQDMDHENMFWYRQDPGLGLRLIYFSYDVKMKEKGDIPEGYSVSREKKERFSLILESASTNQTSMYLCASSTLGEQYFGPGTRLTVT.